These T cell receptor beta chains were read from a single sample in a study of blood T cell repertoires in COVID-19. Data came from immunoSEQ multiplex PCR; TCRdb stores just in-frame clones and leaves some out. The top ten hold approximately 9.1% of the sample, which has about 80,000 clones, about 83% seen once. Sequenced input: peripheral blood. Every receptor here comes from a human donor in a cohort sampled during active COVID-19. CDR3s include the opening cysteine and the closing phenylalanine or tryptophan. A D gene is named only where the DNA matches it firmly. Size tells how often a clone was seen (once, few, many) or the class of an expanded clone, and some rows leave it out.

len	abundance	d_gene	v_gene	j_gene	CDR3aa	CDR3nt
15	-	TRBD2	TRBV7-2	TRBJ2-1	CASSSGLAGVREQFF	TGTGCCAGCAGCTCGGGACTAGCGGGAGTGCGTGAGCAGTTCTTC
15	-	TRBD2	TRBV4-2	TRBJ2-5	CASSPGTSEEETQYF	TGTGCCAGCAGCCCCGGGACTAGCGAGGAGGAGACCCAGTACTTC
19	-	-	TRBV5-6	TRBJ2-6	CASSLAEGAASSGANVLTF	TGTGCCAGCAGCTTGGCGGAGGGGGCAGCTTCCTCTGGGGCCAACGTCCTGACTTTC
13	once	-	TRBV29-1	TRBJ1-4	CSALSATNEKLFF	TGCAGCGCTTTGTCAGCAACTAATGAAAAACTGTTTTTT
13	-	TRBD1	TRBV9	TRBJ1-6	CASSVDRDSPLHF	TGTGCCAGCAGCGTTGACAGGGATTCACCCCTCCACTTT
15	-	TRBD2	TRBV6-5	TRBJ2-1	CASSYSAGEYNEQFF	TGTGCCAGCAGTTACTCAGCGGGGGAGTACAATGAGCAGTTCTTC
13	-	-	TRBV3-1/TRBV3-2	TRBJ2-1	CASRSGTYNEQFF	TGTGCCAGCAGGAGCGGAACCTACAATGAGCAGTTCTTC
16	once	TRBD2	TRBV6-1	TRBJ2-7	CASSDYGGRALYEQYF	TGTGCCAGCAGTGATTATGGAGGGAGGGCCCTCTACGAGCAGTACTTC
17	-	TRBD2	TRBV2	TRBJ2-5	CASRRLAGEGGRETQYF	TGTGCCAGCAGAAGACTAGCGGGAGAGGGGGGGAGAGAGACCCAGTACTTC
15	-	TRBD2	TRBV5-1	TRBJ2-7	CASSRLAGEMYEQYF	TGCGCCAGCAGCCGTTTGGCGGGGGAGATGTACGAGCAGTACTTC
17	-	-	TRBV10-1	TRBJ2-1	CASSRAAGGAGYNEQFF	TGCGCCAGCAGCAGAGCTGCCGGAGGGGCGGGGTACAATGAGCAGTTCTTC
15	-	TRBD1	TRBV18	TRBJ2-5	CASSQGTGGQETQYF	TGTGCCAGCTCCCAAGGGACAGGGGGCCAAGAGACCCAGTACTTC
17	-	TRBD2	TRBV30	TRBJ2-2	CAWSPPTSGRAGGELFF	TGTGCCTGGAGCCCGCCGACTAGCGGGAGGGCCGGGGGGGAGCTGTTTTTT
16	-	-	TRBV12-2	TRBJ1-6	CASRLRQGSTISPLHF	TGTGCAAGTCGCTTAAGGCAGGGAAGCACCATTTCACCCCTCCACTTT
14	once	TRBD1	TRBV5-1	TRBJ1-4	CASSLGQGDEKLFF	TGCGCCAGCAGCTTGGGACAGGGAGATGAAAAACTGTTTTTT
14	once	TRBD1	TRBV27	TRBJ2-5	CASSPGQGLETQYF	TGTGCCAGCAGTCCCGGACAGGGTTTGGAGACCCAGTACTTC
15	-	TRBD2	TRBV19	TRBJ2-1	CASSRTGGRYNEQFF	TGTGCCAGTAGTAGAACGGGGGGGAGGTACAATGAGCAGTTCTTC
17	-	TRBD2	TRBV5-4	TRBJ2-2	CASRAGTSGPNTGELFF	TGTGCCAGCAGGGCGGGGACTAGCGGGCCGAACACCGGGGAGCTGTTTTTT
12	-	-	TRBV9	TRBJ2-4	CASSVLRGIQYF	TGTGCCAGCAGCGTACTAAGGGGTATTCAGTACTTC
14	-	-	TRBV5-1	TRBJ2-4	CASSSRGGKNIQYF	TGCGCCAGCAGCTCAAGGGGGGGCAAAAACATTCAGTACTTC
14	-	-	TRBV2	TRBJ2-1	CASTQPDSYNEQFF	TGTGCCAGCACCCAACCGGACAGCTACAATGAGCAGTTCTTC
15	-	-	TRBV27	TRBJ1-2	CASSFVSGAGGGYTF	TGTGCCAGCAGTTTTGTGAGCGGGGCGGGCGGTGGCTACACCTTC
15	-	-	TRBV5-6	TRBJ1-1	CASSSGPRVVTEAFF	TGTGCCAGCAGCTCCGGACCCAGGGTTGTCACTGAAGCTTTCTTT
19	-	-	TRBV19	TRBJ2-2	CASITPLGRGGANTGELFF	TGTGCCAGTATCACCCCCCTTGGGCGGGGTGGCGCGAACACCGGGGAGCTGTTTTTT
14	-	-	TRBV7-3	TRBJ2-2	CASTPGVNTGELFF	TGTGCCAGCACCCCCGGGGTTAACACCGGGGAGCTGTTTTTT
13	-	TRBD1	TRBV28	TRBJ1-1	CASTPGGRTEAFF	TGTGCCAGCACCCCAGGGGGTCGGACTGAAGCTTTCTTT